Listed here are 32 T cell receptor beta chains from one sample, sequenced in a study of cytotoxic CD8 clonotypes in ibrutinib-treated CLL. The method was immunoSEQ multiplex PCR; TCRdb's version includes in-frame clones alone and lacks a portion of them. This table holds about 32,000 clones, 71% found once. Sample: PBMCs, taken at disease progression, from a patient treated with ibrutinib. These receptors all stem from a human donor with chronic lymphocytic leukemia.

The rearrangement joins TRBV5-1 to TRBJ2-1, with 8 bases fitting TRBD2. From germline, CDR1 is SGHRS and CDR2 YFSETQ. The CDR3 consists of 17 residues. Losses at the gene ends were 5 bases for V and 0 bases for J; bases not matched to a gene: 10. DNA for the CDR3: TGCGCCAGCAGAATATTGCCGGCGGGGGGCTCCTACAATGAGCAGTTCTTC. Translating it yields CASRILPAGGSYNEQFF.

The chain uses TRBV5-6 and TRBJ1-6; D unclear. V lost 1 base and J lost 8, with 10 bases in between. The CDR3 sequence is 14 residues long. Looked up from germline, CDR1 is SGHDT and CDR2 is YYEEEE. The CDR3 is CASSLKGEDSPLHF. The CDR3 DNA is TGTGCCAGCAGCTTGAAGGGTGAAGATTCACCCCTCCACTTT.

V is TRBV5-1 and J is TRBJ2-5, with 8 positions matching TRBD1. From germline, CDR1 is SGHRS and CDR2 YFSETQ. The CDR3 length is 16 residues. The V and J ends lost 2 bases and 4 bases, in that order; junction bases with no gene match: 10. The CDR3 reads CASSLPPGGGLETQYF. The CDR3 DNA reads TGCGCCAGCAGCTTACCTCCAGGGGGCGGATTAGAGACCCAGTACTTC.

This clone was recorded a few times. The V gene is TRBV6-5, the J gene TRBJ1-2; no firm D call. V lost 5 bases to trimming and J lost 7 bases, with 14 bases between them. CDR1 and CDR2 from the germline V gene are MNHEY and SVGAGI. The CDR3 is made up of 13 amino acids. CDR3 nucleotide sequence: TGTGCCAGCAGTGATGGGCCGGCCATTGGCTACACCTTC. Translating gives CASSDGPAIGYTF.

The chain employs TRBV23-1 and TRBJ2-5, with 9 bases lining up with TRBD2. TRBV23-1 carries the ORF label, with uncertain function. This CDR3 spans 13 amino acids. J lost 3 bases, V lost 10 bases, and 6 bases had no gene match. The DNA for the CDR3 is TGCGCCAACAATAGCGGGGGCAAAGAGACCCAGTACTTC. Translating it yields CANNSGGKETQYF.

This clone has a handful of counts. The chain carries TRBV10-2 and TRBJ2-1; D is unresolved. CDR1 and CDR2 (germline): WSHSY, SAAADI. This CDR3 contains 11 residues. Trimming shortened V by 4 bases and J by 10 bases, and 8 bases separated the two germline ends. CDR3 coding DNA: TGCGCCAGCAGTGTCGGCAGCGAGCAGTTCTTC. Translating it yields CASSVGSEQFF.

This rearrangement joins TRBV4-1 to TRBJ1-1; D is perhaps TRBD1 (6 bases). Germline V gene lookup returns CDR1 MGHRA and CDR2 YSYEKL. The ends were cut back, 3 bases at V and 3 bases at J, with 23 bases in the middle. The CDR3 loop spans 18 amino acids. CDR3 coding DNA: TGCGCCAGCAGCCATACATTTGCCATTCGGGGGCAGGACACTGAAGCTTTCTTT. Translation gives CASSHTFAIRGQDTEAFF.

The chain combines TRBV15 with TRBJ2-5; 8 bases agree with TRBD1. The CDR3 extends over 15 amino acids. J was trimmed by 5 bases and V by 0 bases; bases with no gene match: 5. Per the germline V gene, CDR1 is LNHNV and CDR2 is YYDKDF (reference sequence). The CDR3 loop reads CATSRDTRGHETQYF. The CDR3 bases are TGTGCCACCAGCAGAGATACCAGGGGGCATGAGACCCAGTACTTC.

The chain uses TRBV5-8 and TRBJ1-2; no clear D gene. CDR1 is SGHTS, CDR2 YDEGEE, per germline. There are 14 residues in the CDR3. V was clipped by 1 base and J by 5 bases, with 12 bases between them. CDR3 bases: TGTGCCAGCAGCTTGACGTTTGTGGGGTATGGCTACACCTTC. This sequence encodes CASSLTFVGYGYTF. Full variable domain (missing parts from reference TRBV5-8 and TRBJ1-2): EAGVTQSPTHLIKTRGQQATLRCSPISGHTSVYWYQQALGLGLQFLLWYDEGEERNRGNFPPRFSGRQFPNYSSELNVNALELEDSALYLCASSLTFVGYGYTFGSGTRLTVV.

Of note for this clone: This sample includes further DNA sequences coding for the same CDR3. This chain uses TRBV27 with TRBJ1-2; TRBD1 matches at 9 bases. Germline CDR1 reads MNHEY; CDR2 reads SMNVEV (reference sequence). This CDR3 is built from 14 residues. Unmatched junction bases numbered 5, after V lost 9 bases and J lost 0 bases. CDR3 sequence reads: CASRRQGANYGYTF. The DNA of the CDR3 is TGTGCCAGTAGACGACAGGGGGCTAACTATGGCTACACCTTC.

This clone was seen a few times. The chain is built from TRBV10-2 and TRBJ1-1; TRBD1 agrees at 9 bases. From germline, CDR1 is WSHSY and CDR2 SAAADI. The CDR3 sequence is 14 residues long. The V gene end was trimmed by 5 bases and the J gene end by 2 bases; junction bases not matched to a gene: 3. CDR3 sequence reads: CASSQGQGNTEAFF. The CDR3 region has the DNA TGCGCCAGCAGTCAGGGACAGGGCAACACTGAAGCTTTCTTT.

This sequence joins TRBV6-6 and TRBJ2-5; D is perhaps TRBD1 (6 bases). CDR1 and CDR2 (germline): MNHNY, SVGAGI (reference sequence). The CDR3 consists of 12 residues. Trimming removed 6 bases from V and 5 bases from J, with 10 bases in between. The CDR3 protein is CASRTGMETQYF. The CDR3 DNA follows: TGTGCCAGCAGAACAGGGATGGAGACCCAGTACTTC.

This rearrangement joins TRBV7-9 to TRBJ1-2; D gene uncertain. Per the germline V gene, CDR1 is SEHNR and CDR2 is FQNEAQ (reference sequence). Trimming cost V 1 base and J 6 bases, with 9 bases left between them. CDR3 length equals 13 residues. The CDR3 DNA reads as TGTGCCAGCAGCTTAGGTCTCGGGGATGGCTACACCTTC. Translating gives CASSLGLGDGYTF. Full variable domain (remainder filled in from reference TRBV7-9 and TRBJ1-2): DTGVSQNPRHKITKRGQNVTFRCDPISEHNRLYWYRQTLGQGPEFLTYFQNEAQLEKSRLLSDRFSAERPKGSFSTLEIQRTEQGDSAMYLCASSLGLGDGYTFGSGTRLTVV.

The chain employs TRBV11-2 and TRBJ2-7; 7 nucleotides agree with TRBD1. Per germline, CDR1 SGHAT and CDR2 FQNNGV. The junction had 1 base not matched to a gene; V was cut back by 4 bases and J by 4 bases. The CDR3 totals 12 residues. The CDR3 reads CASSSTGYEQYF. For the CDR3, the DNA is TGTGCCAGCAGCTCGACAGGGTACGAGCAGTACTTC.

The rearrangement uses TRBV6-6 and TRBJ2-7; tentative D call: TRBD2 (6 bases). Germline V CDR1 and CDR2: MNHNY, SVGAGI (reference sequence). The V end lost 6 bases, the J end lost 2 bases, and 17 bases lay between the germline ends. This CDR3 comprises 15 residues. The CDR3 sequence is CASSTGLLSAYEQYF. CDR3 nucleotide sequence: TGTGCCAGCAGCACGGGACTGCTGTCCGCCTACGAGCAGTACTTC.

This chain connects TRBV2 to TRBJ1-1; D ambiguous. Germline-derived CDR1 and CDR2 are SNHLY and FYNNEI. V lost 6 bases to trimming and J lost 2 bases, with 7 bases between them. CDR3 length equals 12 residues. CDR3 region: CASRGLNTEAFF. In nucleotides, the CDR3 is TGTGCCAGCAGGGGCCTTAACACTGAAGCTTTCTTT.

This chain uses TRBV25-1 with TRBJ1-3; no clear D. The germline gives CDR1 MGHDK, CDR2 SYGVNS. V shed 4 bases and J shed 2 bases, with 18 bases lying between them. The CDR3 covers 17 residues. CDR3: CASSVLSGARAGNTIYF. CDR3 nucleotides: TGTGCCAGCAGTGTCTTATCGGGCGCCAGAGCTGGAAACACCATATATTTT.

In regard to this clone: Germline and junction disagree at one end, which may indicate a read error. V gene TRBV6-6 combines with J gene TRBJ1-2; no clear D. The CDR3 has 13 residues. Germline lookup yields CDR1 MNHNY and CDR2 SVGAGI (reference sequence). CDR3 in DNA: TGTGCCAGCACCTCGGGGAGGGCTTATGGCTACACCTTT. It codes for CASTSGRAYGYTF.

V usage is TRBV7-8 and J usage is TRBJ2-1, with a possible D match to TRBD1 (5 bases). This CDR3 spans 15 amino acids. V lost 5 bases to trimming and J lost 3 bases, with 14 bases between them. Looked up from germline, CDR1 is SGHVS and CDR2 is FQNEAQ. This chain's CDR3 is CASSQGHPDYNEQFF. Written as DNA, the CDR3 is TGTGCCAGCAGCCAAGGACACCCCGACTACAATGAGCAGTTCTTC.

V usage is TRBV7-8 and J usage is TRBJ1-4; D ambiguous. CDR1 and CDR2 (germline): SGHVS, FQNEAQ. The CDR3 runs 15 residues. V dropped 5 bases and J dropped 5 bases, with 15 bases sitting between them. The CDR3 protein is CASSLERLTNEKLFF. Here the CDR3 DNA reads TGTGCCAGCAGCCTTGAACGGCTGACAAATGAAAAACTGTTTTTT. Supplemented by reference TRBV7-8 and TRBJ1-4, the full variable domain reads GAGVSQSPRYKVAKRGQDVALRCDPISGHVSLFWYQQALGQGPEFLTYFQNEAQLDKSGLPSDRFFAERPEGSVSTLKIQRTQQEDSAVYLCASSLERLTNEKLFFGSGTQLSVL.

V and J are TRBV4-1 and TRBJ2-3, with D perhaps TRBD1 (5 bases). Per the germline V gene, CDR1 is MGHRA and CDR2 is YSYEKL. V was cut by 2 bases and J by 6 bases, with 12 bases left in between. This CDR3 has 14 amino acids. Written as DNA, the CDR3 is TGCGCCAGCAGCCAAACGCACGCAGGGGATACGCAGTATTTT. This codes for CASSQTHAGDTQYF.

V gene TRBV5-5 combines with J gene TRBJ1-5, with D perhaps matching TRBD1 (6 bases). Germline lookup yields CDR1 SGHKS and CDR2 YYEKEE (reference sequence). Trimming stripped 2 bases from V and 0 bases from J, with 18 bases between. This CDR3 has 18 amino acids. Here the CDR3 reads CASSFGDPGAYSNQPQHF. In DNA form, the CDR3 reads TGTGCCAGCAGCTTCGGGGATCCGGGGGCCTATAGCAATCAGCCCCAGCATTTT. Looking up the rest from reference TRBV5-5 and TRBJ1-5 gives the full variable domain: DAGVTQSPTHLIKTRGQQVTLRCSPISGHKSVSWYQQVLGQGPQFIFQYYEKEERGRGNFPDRFSARQFPNYSSELNVNALLLGDSALYLCASSFGDPGAYSNQPQHFGDGTRLSIL.

A few counts support this clone. The J gene is TRBJ2-7, the V gene TRBV7-9; D is undetermined. The germline V and J ends were trimmed by 2 bases and 6 bases, with 8 bases remaining between them. Germline assignment: CDR1 SEHNR and CDR2 FQNEAQ (reference sequence). The CDR3 is 12 amino acids. In DNA form, the CDR3 reads TGTGCCAGCAGCTTAAGTGTCAGCGAGCAGTACTTC. Its protein is CASSLSVSEQYF.

The chain links TRBV19 to TRBJ1-5; TRBD1 aligns across 7 bases. Germline V lookup: CDR1 LNHDA, CDR2 SQIVND (reference sequence). Trimming took 4 bases from V and 7 from J; bases not matched to a gene: 10. The CDR3 contains 15 residues. CDR3 sequence: CASSSLDRVTQPQHF. The CDR3 DNA reads as TGTGCCAGTAGTAGTCTCGACAGGGTAACACAGCCCCAGCATTTT.

The chain couples TRBV6-5 to TRBJ2-4, with a possible D match to TRBD2 (5 bases). CDR1 and CDR2 (germline): MNHEY, SVGAGI. V dropped 6 bases and J dropped 8 bases, with 17 bases sitting between them. The CDR3 extends over 14 amino acids. The CDR3 sequence: CASRQTELGDIQYF. CDR3 sequence (DNA): TGTGCCAGCAGGCAGACCGAACTCGGGGACATTCAGTACTTC.

The rearrangement links TRBV5-1 to TRBJ2-1, with no clear D. Trimming cost V 0 bases and J 4 bases, with 14 bases left between them. The CDR3 sequence is 16 residues long. CDR1 SGHRS and CDR2 YFSETQ come from the germline V gene. Here the CDR3 reads CASSLGQRNPYNEQFF. DNA for the CDR3: TGCGCCAGCAGCTTGGGGCAGCGAAATCCGTACAATGAGCAGTTCTTC.

The chain employs TRBV27 and TRBJ2-7; 9 positions agree with TRBD1. After removal of 5 bases from V and 3 bases from J, the junction contained 8 bases not matched to a gene. There are 15 residues in the CDR3. The germline CDR1 and CDR2 sequences are MNHEY and SMNVEV (reference sequence). CDR3 nucleotide sequence: TGTGCCAGCAGTCCCCGGACAGGGGAAGTCTACGAGCAGTACTTC. Its translation: CASSPRTGEVYEQYF.

The V call is TRBV6-1, the J call TRBJ1-6; D is possibly TRBD1 (5 bases). The CDR3 is 15 amino acids. Germline CDR1 reads MNHNS; CDR2 reads SASEGT. V lost 2 bases, J lost 3 bases, and 8 bases lay in between. The CDR3 bases are TGTGCCAGCAGTGAACGCGGGGGCTATAATTCACCCCTCCACTTT. Encoded protein: CASSERGGYNSPLHF.

This clone was found once. V and J are TRBV6-5 and TRBJ2-5; 7 bases map to TRBD1. Germline values: CDR1 MNHEY, CDR2 SVGAGI. The length of the CDR3 is 15 residues. V shed 0 bases, J shed 2 bases, and the junction held 3 bases outside the gene matches. The CDR3 DNA sequence: TGTGCCAGCAGTTACTCGCCAGGGGGACAAGAGACCCAGTACTTC. This sequence encodes CASSYSPGGQETQYF.

The gene calls are TRBV27 and TRBJ2-7; perhaps TRBD2 as D (5 bases). There are 13 residues in the CDR3. The germline V gene encodes CDR1 MNHEY and CDR2 SMNVEV (reference sequence). Trimming took 5 bases from V and 4 from J, leaving 12 bases between them. DNA for the CDR3: TGTGCCAGCAGTCGCATTACGGGGTACGAGCAGTACTTC. It codes for CASSRITGYEQYF.

The chain recombines TRBV11-2 with TRBJ2-1; D call uncertain. The CDR3 has 11 residues. Trimming cost V 0 bases and J 10 bases, with 4 bases left between them. CDR1 and CDR2 (germline): SGHAT, FQNNGV. The CDR3 DNA reads TGTGCCAGCAGCTTAGACGGGGAGCAGTTCTTC. Amino acids: CASSLDGEQFF.

The rearrangement uses TRBV7-9 and TRBJ1-1; D is undetermined. CDR3 length: 17 amino acids. CDR1 is SEHNR and CDR2 is FQNEAQ in the germline V gene (reference sequence). The V end was cut by 5 bases, the J end by 2 bases, with 21 bases between. CDR3 DNA: TGTGCCAGCAGCCCTTCACCCACCTCCTTGCTAAACACTGAAGCTTTCTTT. It translates to CASSPSPTSLLNTEAFF.